This TCR beta chain was sequenced in a study of T-cell reconstitution after alpha-beta-depleted transplantation in children. Trimming cost V 10 bases and J 6 bases; bases outside gene matches: 6. CDR1 and CDR2 from the germline V gene are MDHEN and SYDVKM. The CDR3 consists of 12 residues. Construction of the TCRbeta library involved unique molecular identifiers. TCRdb ran MiXCR on the PCR reads and lists one entry per CDR3 protein. Of approximately 590,000 distinct CDR3 sequences in the sample, 8% to 11% are singletons; the top ten hold approximately 4.1%. The receptor was isolated from a human donor who donated a stem cell graft to a child with acute myeloid leukemia. The material was PBMCs from the stem cell graft donor, obtained from the stem cell graft. The chain recombines TRBV28 with TRBJ1-5; 7 bases match TRBD1. CDR3 nucleotides: TGTGCCACCACAGGGGTCCCTCAGCCCCAGCATTTT. Encoded protein: CATTGVPQPQHF.